These 9 T cell receptor beta chains were all obtained from the same sample, sequenced in a study of metastatic and nonmetastatic thyroid tumors. TCRdb re-called the PCR reads with MiXCR. The data contain tens of thousands of clones, 12% of them singletons. Every patient was untreated before thyroid surgery. Sequenced sample: blood. The receptors were gathered from a male donor with papillary thyroid cancer or a benign thyroid nodule (not recorded which). Some clones in this sample may be carry-over from other donors' samples.

This clone came up a few times. The rearrangement uses TRBV27 and TRBJ2-7; weak D call: TRBD2 (6 bases). The CDR3 totals 13 residues. The germline gives CDR1 MNHEY, CDR2 SMNVEV (reference sequence). V lost 8 bases to trimming and J lost 6 bases, with 17 bases between them. Written as DNA, the CDR3 is TGTGCCAGCTCCCGTGGTGGAGGGGCCGAGCAGTACTTC. Protein product: CASSRGGGAEQYF.

This clone was seen repeatedly, ten times or more. This chain links TRBV9 with TRBJ1-6; D not resolved. V gave up 4 bases and J gave up 6 bases, with 11 bases separating them. Germline V CDR1 and CDR2: SGDLS, YYNGEE. This CDR3 has 14 residues. CDR3 region: CASSLRKVNSPLHF. The CDR3 nucleotides read TGTGCCAGCAGCCTCCGAAAGGTTAATTCACCCCTCCACTTT. Variable domain in full (rest from reference TRBV9 and TRBJ1-6): DSGVTQTPKHLITATGQRVTLRCSPRSGDLSVYWYQQSLDQGLQFLIQYYNGEERAKGNILERFSAQQFPDLHSELNLSSLELGDSALYFCASSLRKVNSPLHFGNGTRLTVT.

Relative to its sample, this clone is medium-sized (0.01 to 0.1%). V is TRBV19 and J is TRBJ2-5; possibly TRBD1 or TRBD2 for D (5 bases each). This CDR3 has 13 residues. Germline loops: CDR1 LNHDA, CDR2 SQIVND (reference sequence). Deletions cut 5 bases from V and 5 bases from J, with 12 bases between. CDR3: CASSLSRGETQYF. The CDR3 DNA follows: TGTGCCAGTAGTCTCAGTCGGGGCGAGACCCAGTACTTC. Supplemented by reference TRBV19 and TRBJ2-5, the full variable domain reads DGGITQSPKYLFRKEGQNVTLSCEQNLNHDAMYWYRQDPGQGLRLIYYSQIVNDFQKGDIAEGYSVSREKKESFPLTVTSAQKNPTAFYLCASSLSRGETQYFGPGTRLLVL.

The rearrangement uses TRBV3-1 and TRBJ2-2, with 10 bases fitting TRBD2. Germline V gene sequence: CDR1 LGHDT, CDR2 YNNKEL (reference sequence). The CDR3 is 15 residues long. The trim removed 4 bases at V and 4 bases at J, leaving 3 bases unmatched. Written as DNA, the CDR3 is TGTGCCAGCAGCCGGACTAGCGGAACCACCGGGGAGCTGTTTTTT. Translation: CASSRTSGTTGELFF.

This clone showed up many times. A single base separates this from a much larger clone, so it may be a read error. This sample also contains other DNA sequences that code for the same CDR3. The gene calls are TRBV6-1 and TRBJ1-5; weak D call: TRBD1 (5 bases). CDR1 and CDR2 from the germline V gene are MNHNS and SASEGT. CDR3 length: 14 residues. V was clipped by 5 bases and J by 7 bases, with 15 bases between them. The CDR3 region has the DNA TGTGCCAGCAGTTCCCCCGTGGGGGGACAGCCCCAGCATTTT. Protein: CASSSPVGGQPQHF.

This clone has ten or more counts. This sequence joins TRBV28 and TRBJ1-5; D gene uncertain. V was shortened by 4 bases and J by 6 bases, with 19 bases between the two germline ends. The CDR3 totals 16 residues. Looked up from germline, CDR1 is MDHEN and CDR2 is SYDVKM. CDR3 sequence (DNA): TGTGCCAGCAGTTCCTCGGCAAACAGAGCTACTCAGCCCCAGCATTTT. It yields the protein CASSSSANRATQPQHF.

The sample holds many counts of this clone. The chain has TRBV7-9 and TRBJ2-1, with TRBD2 matching over 7 bases. This CDR3 contains 13 residues. Germline lookup yields CDR1 SEHNR and CDR2 FQNEAQ (reference sequence). Trimming cost V 2 bases and J 5 bases; bases outside gene matches: 0. The CDR3 loop reads CASSLLADNEQFF. As DNA, the CDR3 is TGTGCCAGCAGCTTACTAGCGGACAATGAGCAGTTCTTC.

This clone is medium-sized in the sample. This chain links TRBV28 with TRBJ1-1; 10 nucleotides align to TRBD1. Germline-derived CDR1 and CDR2 are MDHEN and SYDVKM. The CDR3 is 18 residues long. V dropped 5 bases and J dropped 2; count of bases not matched to a gene: 14. The CDR3 protein is CASSITSDRGETNTEAFF. Here the CDR3 DNA reads TGTGCCAGCAGTATCACTTCGGACAGGGGGGAGACTAACACTGAAGCTTTCTTT.

This clone was seen at least ten times. J is TRBJ2-3 and V is TRBV11-1; D possibly uses TRBD1 or TRBD2 (5 bases each). The CDR3 loop spans 15 amino acids. Looked up from germline, CDR1 is SGHAT and CDR2 is FQDESV (reference sequence). V was shortened by 1 base and J by 0 bases, with 8 bases between the two germline ends. The CDR3 sequence is CASSLGGSSTDTQYF. The CDR3 DNA reads as TGTGCCAGCAGCTTAGGGGGGTCTAGCACAGATACGCAGTATTTT.